The 20 T cell receptor beta chains below were found in one sample sequenced in a study of T cell changes during pregnancy in multiple sclerosis. Only in-frame clones appear in the TCRdb table, and some are missing; sequencing was by immunoSEQ multiplex PCR. The table lists 10,000 to 15,000 clones, around 90% of them singletons. Sequenced here: CD8+ T cells from peripheral blood mononuclear cells, sampled after pregnancy. The origin of the receptors is a female donor in good health, enrolled as a control in a pregnancy study.

The chain has TRBV21-1 and TRBJ1-6; TRBD1, the table's D call, lacks a check against the DNA. TRBV21-1 is listed as a pseudogene. The CDR3 is 15 amino acids. CDR3 nucleotide sequence: TGTGCCAGCAGCACTATTGGAACAGGGGGACCCCCCCTCCACTTT. Its protein product is CASSTIGTGGPPLHF.

The chain links TRBV10-1 to TRBJ2-3; D is perhaps TRBD1 (6 bases). The ends were cut back, 7 bases at V and 3 bases at J, with 11 bases in the middle. The germline CDR1 and CDR2 sequences are WNHNN and SYGVQD (reference sequence). The CDR3 is 13 residues long. The CDR3 sequence is CASNKQGTDTQYF. The CDR3 nucleotides read TGCGCCAGCAATAAACAGGGTACAGATACGCAGTATTTT.

The chain carries TRBV6-5 and TRBJ2-7; 8 positions match TRBD2. Germline trimming cut 3 bases from V and 4 bases from J; bases unmatched to any gene: 5. From germline, CDR1 is MNHEY and CDR2 SVGAGI. The CDR3 is 14 residues long. For the CDR3, the DNA is TGTGCCAGCAGTTATGCCGGGGGGGCGTACGAGCAGTACTTC. Its protein product is CASSYAGGAYEQYF.

The V call is TRBV30, the J call TRBJ2-7; a weak D match, TRBD1 (5 bases). Germline V gives CDR1 GTSNPN, CDR2 SVGIG (reference sequence). V was shortened by 5 bases and J by 4 bases, with 15 bases between the two germline ends. The CDR3 spans 13 residues. The chain's CDR3 is CAWDPGQEYEQYF. DNA of the CDR3: TGTGCCTGGGACCCAGGGCAGGAATACGAGCAGTACTTC.

The chain is built from TRBV11-2 and TRBJ1-5; D is perhaps TRBD1 (5 bases). This CDR3 spans 14 amino acids. The germline gives CDR1 SGHAT, CDR2 FQNNGV. The germline V and J ends were trimmed by 1 base and 5 bases, with 9 bases remaining between them. The CDR3 here is CASSLGTGYQPQHF. CDR3 DNA sequence: TGTGCCAGCAGCTTAGGAACAGGCTATCAGCCCCAGCATTTT. Based on the CDR3 plus reference TRBV11-2 and TRBJ1-5, the full variable domain is EAGVAQSPRYKIIEKRQSVAFWCNPISGHATLYWYQQILGQGPKLLIQFQNNGVVDDSQLPKDRFSAERLKGVDSTLKIQPAKLEDSAVYLCASSLGTGYQPQHFGDGTRLSIL.

The V gene is TRBV27, the J gene TRBJ2-7, with a tentative D call TRBD1 (8 bases). V lost 6 bases and J 3 bases, leaving 18 bases between the germline ends. Germline V gene sequence: CDR1 MNHEY, CDR2 SMNVEV (reference sequence). This CDR3 has 15 amino acids. CDR3 region: CASSPTGGGVYEQYF. The CDR3 DNA reads as TGTGCCAGCAGCCCTACAGGGGGGGGAGTCTACGAGCAGTACTTC.

The genes are TRBV7-9 and TRBJ1-5; D unresolved. CDR1 is SEHNR and CDR2 is FQNEAQ in the germline V gene (reference sequence). The CDR3 has 14 residues. V lost 1 base to trimming and J lost 3 bases, with 7 bases between them. The DNA of the CDR3 is TGTGCCAGCAGCTTAGGCGGACTCAATCAGCCCCAGCATTTT. Protein sequence: CASSLGGLNQPQHF.

This rearrangement joins TRBV27 to TRBJ2-6; no definite D call. Germline CDR1 and CDR2: MNHEY and SMNVEV (reference sequence). CDR3 length: 16 residues. Trimming cost V 2 bases and J 2 bases, with 10 bases left between them. CDR3 amino acids: CASSLERFTGANVLTF. CDR3 in DNA: TGTGCCAGCAGTTTAGAACGGTTTACTGGGGCCAACGTCCTGACTTTC.

The genes are TRBV18 and TRBJ1-1; TRBD1 matches 7 bases. J gave up 8 bases and V 8 bases, and 11 bases lay outside the gene matches. This CDR3 spans 13 amino acids. Germline values: CDR1 KGHSH, CDR2 LQKENI. The CDR3 nucleotides read TGTGCCAGCACATCCGGGACAGCCCCGGAAGCTTTCTTT. Translating it yields CASTSGTAPEAFF.

The genes are TRBV28 and TRBJ2-7; D possibly corresponds to TRBD1 (8 bases). CDR1 and CDR2 from the germline V gene are MDHEN and SYDVKM. The CDR3 sequence is 15 residues long. V was trimmed by 1 base and J by 7 bases, leaving 17 bases between them. The DNA for the CDR3 is TGTGCCAGCAGTTTATCACAGGGGGGGTCTCTGGAGCAGTACTTC. This translates into CASSLSQGGSLEQYF.

About this clone: One junction end does not reproduce the germline sequence, and a read error may be involved. This chain links TRBV19 with TRBJ2-7, with D perhaps TRBD2 (5 bases). Germline V gives CDR1 LNHDA, CDR2 SQIVND (reference sequence). There are 15 residues in the CDR3. CDR3 amino acids: CASSLDDGGSYEQYF. The CDR3 DNA reads TGTGCCAGTAGTTTAGATGATGGCGGGTCCTACGAGCAGTACTTC.

The rearrangement uses TRBV4-3 and TRBJ2-7, with D perhaps TRBD2 (7 bases). The CDR3 runs 16 residues. V shed 3 bases and J shed 4 bases, with 19 bases lying between them. Germline V gene data show CDR1 as LGHNA and CDR2 as YSLEER. CDR3 sequence: CASSQGGGSRFYEQYF. The CDR3 DNA reads TGCGCCAGCAGCCAGGGGGGCGGGAGTAGATTTTACGAGCAGTACTTC.

V gene TRBV4-2 combines with J gene TRBJ2-7; 12 bases line up with TRBD2. The trim removed 3 bases at V and 7 bases at J, leaving 10 bases unmatched. The length of the CDR3 is 16 residues. From germline, CDR1 is LGHNA and CDR2 YNFKEQ. CDR3 sequence (DNA): TGTGCCAGCAGCCAGGAACTAGCGGGAGGCGCCCTGGAGCAGTACTTC. This translates into CASSQELAGGALEQYF.

V is TRBV7-9 and J is TRBJ1-2; TRBD1 might be the D (5 bases). V was shortened by 2 bases and J by 8 bases, with 18 bases between the two germline ends. Looked up from germline, CDR1 is SEHNR and CDR2 is FQNEAQ (reference sequence). The CDR3 has 15 residues. The CDR3 DNA follows: TGTGCCAGCAGCTTACACGAGTGGGAGGAGGGGGGCTACACCTTC. Translating gives CASSLHEWEEGGYTF. The full variable domain, in which reference TRBV7-9 and TRBJ1-2 provide the parts outside the CDR3, is DTGVSQNPRHKITKRGQNVTFRCDPISEHNRLYWYRQTLGQGPEFLTYFQNEAQLEKSRLLSDRFSAERPKGSFSTLEIQRTEQGDSAMYLCASSLHEWEEGGYTFGSGTRLTVV.

CDR3 in amino acids: CASSEEIGQGSPLHF. The CDR3 DNA reads as TGTGCCAGCAGTGAAGAAATCGGACAGGGGTCACCCCTCCACTTT. The chain couples TRBV6-1 to TRBJ1-6; 9 bases fit TRBD1. Germline trimming cut 1 base from V and 10 bases from J; bases unmatched to any gene: 5. The CDR3 runs to 15 residues. Per germline, CDR1 MNHNS and CDR2 SASEGT.

The chain uses TRBV7-9 and TRBJ2-1; 7 bases agree with TRBD1. The V and J ends lost 3 bases and 6 bases, in that order; junction bases with no gene match: 2. Germline loops: CDR1 SEHNR, CDR2 FQNEAQ (reference sequence). This CDR3 has 13 amino acids. The CDR3 region is CASSFNRGNEQFF. Written as DNA, the CDR3 is TGTGCCAGCAGCTTTAACAGGGGCAATGAGCAGTTCTTC. Combining the CDR3 with reference TRBV7-9 and TRBJ2-1 gives the whole variable domain DTGVSQNPRHKITKRGQNVTFRCDPISEHNRLYWYRQTLGQGPEFLTYFQNEAQLEKSRLLSDRFSAERPKGSFSTLEIQRTEQGDSAMYLCASSFNRGNEQFFGPGTRLTVL.

This chain connects TRBV29-1 to TRBJ1-1; D is uncertain. The germline V gene encodes CDR1 SQVTM and CDR2 ANQGSEA. Trimming removed 0 bases at V and 3 bases at J, with 11 bases between. The CDR3 consists of 14 residues. The CDR3 is CSVEDLREDTEAFF. CDR3 nucleotide sequence: TGCAGCGTTGAAGATCTGAGGGAAGACACTGAAGCTTTCTTT.

The V and J genes are TRBV6-5 and TRBJ1-1; D remains ambiguous. Germline V CDR1 and CDR2: MNHEY, SVGAGI. This CDR3 region has 13 residues. V lost 7 bases to trimming and J lost 5 bases, with 14 bases between them. DNA of the CDR3: TGTGCCAGCATTCCGCCGGGGTGGACTGAAGCTTTCTTT. Translation gives CASIPPGWTEAFF.

This chain joins TRBV5-8 and TRBJ2-5; the D gene is possibly TRBD2 (6 bases). The ends were cut back, 0 bases at V and 5 bases at J, with 14 bases in the middle. The CDR3 runs to 15 residues. In germline, CDR1 is SGHTS, CDR2 YDEGEE. The CDR3 loop is CASSLALAGGETQYF. The DNA of the CDR3 is TGTGCCAGCAGCTTGGCCCTAGCCGGAGGGGAGACCCAGTACTTC.

A single count supports this clone. This chain links TRBV5-8 with TRBJ1-2; maybe TRBD1 (6 bases). With 0 bases removed from V and 4 bases from J, the gap between germline ends came to 10 bases. Germline V gene lookup returns CDR1 SGHTS and CDR2 YDEGEE. The CDR3 consists of 14 residues. The chain's CDR3 is CASSLGNRVYGYTF. The CDR3 coding sequence is TGTGCCAGCAGCTTGGGTAACAGGGTCTATGGCTACACCTTC.